This TCR beta chain is from a study of T cell responses to AZD1222 COVID-19 vaccine. Comments on this clone: Its target is unknown.

V lost 5 bases and J lost 5, with 13 bases in between. The CDR3 is made up of 13 amino acids. The germline V gene has CDR1 PRHDT and CDR2 FYEKMQ (reference sequence). Using immunoSEQ multiplex PCR, the repertoire was profiled, and TCRdb retains in-frame clones only, with some absent. The sample records tens of thousands of clones, 85% being singletons. Study-level points and caveats: Baseline antibody screening turned up just a handful of seropositive AZD1222 recipients.

This receptor was taken from an adult in good health. The sequenced sample was peripheral blood, obtained on day 0 of AZD1222 vaccination. The chain uses TRBV13 and TRBJ2-7; D is perhaps TRBD2 (5 bases). DNA for the CDR3: TGTGCCAGCAGCCCCCAAGACTATGACGAGCAGTACTTC. This sequence encodes CASSPQDYDEQYF.